The 6 T cell receptor beta chains given below trace back to one sample, sequenced in a study of OX40 agonist ivuxolimab in advanced cancers. Clones were sequenced by immunoSEQ multiplex PCR, and TCRdb holds only the in-frame ones, with some missing. Of tens of thousands of clones listed, around 80% are singletons. The sequencing here drew on CD4+ or CD8+ T cells sorted from blood, taken in a trial of the OX40 agonist ivuxolimab. The source of these receptors is an adult with an advanced solid tumor such as melanoma, head and neck, liver or kidney cancer.

The chain has TRBV10-1 and TRBJ1-2; TRBD1 aligns across 7 bases. J lost 6 bases, V lost 3 bases, and 4 bases had no gene match. The CDR3 has 13 residues. CDR1 and CDR2 (germline): WNHNN, SYGVQD (reference sequence). The CDR3 loop is CASSDIGGDGYTF. The DNA of the CDR3 is TGCGCCAGCAGTGATATAGGGGGCGATGGCTACACCTTC.

The chain has TRBV6-5 and TRBJ1-1, with D unclear. Germline V CDR1 and CDR2: MNHEY, SVGAGI. Trimming took 6 bases from V and 8 from J, leaving 13 bases between them. The CDR3 has 12 residues. The CDR3 coding sequence is TGTGCCAGCAGCCGGACGGTTGGAGAAGCTTTCTTT. Protein: CASSRTVGEAFF.

This sequence joins TRBV19 and TRBJ2-7; D possibly corresponds to TRBD2 (7 bases). This CDR3 has 15 residues. CDR1 is LNHDA and CDR2 is SQIVND in the germline V gene (reference sequence). V was shortened by 3 bases and J by 6 bases, with 18 bases between the two germline ends. CDR3: CASSMRIAGGREQYF. The CDR3 DNA reads TGTGCCAGTAGTATGAGGATTGCCGGGGGGCGCGAGCAGTACTTC.

The chain has TRBV27 and TRBJ1-2, with D possibly TRBD1 on 5 matching bases. Germline V gives CDR1 MNHEY, CDR2 SMNVEV (reference sequence). This CDR3 spans 11 amino acids. V shed 8 bases and J shed 5 bases, with 9 bases lying between them. For the CDR3, the DNA is TGTGCCAGCTCAGGGCCTTATGGCTACACCTTC. Translation: CASSGPYGYTF.

This chain links TRBV19 with TRBJ2-1; 8 bases are shared with TRBD1. The CDR3 has 17 amino acids. The V gene end was trimmed by 7 bases and the J gene end by 1 base; junction bases not matched to a gene: 12. CDR1 is LNHDA and CDR2 is SQIVND in the germline V gene (reference sequence). In DNA form, the CDR3 reads TGTGCCAGTACTTCCCCTGGGACAGGACAATCCTACAATGAGCAGTTCTTC. Translated: CASTSPGTGQSYNEQFF.

J is TRBJ2-5 and V is TRBV13, with 9 positions matching TRBD1. Germline CDR1 is PRHDT and CDR2 is FYEKMQ (reference sequence). The V segment lost 4 bases and the J segment 3 bases; nucleotides outside the gene matches: 3. The CDR3 has 14 amino acids. The CDR3 bases are TGTGCCAGCAGCTCCAGGACAGGGGAAGAGACCCAGTACTTC. It specifies CASSSRTGEETQYF. The complete variable domain, with remaining parts taken from reference TRBV13 and TRBJ2-5, reads AAGVIQSPRHLIKEKRETATLKCYPIPRHDTVYWYQQGPGQDPQFLISFYEKMQSDKGSIPDRFSAQQFSDYHSELNMSSLELGDSALYFCASSSRTGEETQYFGPGTRLLVL.